This T cell receptor beta chain was documented in a study of shared clonotypes between healthy human individuals. The naive CD8 fraction comprised CD45RO-negative cells positively selected for CCR7 and excluded terminally differentiated effector memory CD45RA+ cells. Clones were read by immunoSEQ multiplex PCR, and TCRdb kept only the in-frame ones, dropping some. The sample records some 2.1 million clones, about 95% being singletons. Study-wide results and caveats: Non-shared clonotypes displayed generation probabilities falling below those of clonotypes present in all four donors.

Notes on this clone: The antigen remains undetermined.

The length of the CDR3 is 16 residues. Trimming at V came to 1 base and at J to 5 bases, leaving 8 bases not matched to a gene. CDR1 SGHRS and CDR2 YFSETQ come from the germline V gene. Sample: naive CD8+ T cells sorted from blood. The chain combines TRBV5-1 with TRBJ2-7; 11 bases are a match to TRBD2. This TCR derives from a man younger than 35 in good health. This chain's CDR3 is CASSLFVSGLADEQYF. In DNA form, the CDR3 reads TGCGCCAGCAGCTTGTTCGTCTCGGGACTAGCGGACGAGCAGTACTTC. Combining the CDR3 with reference TRBV5-1 and TRBJ2-7 gives the whole variable domain KAGVTQTPRYLIKTRGQQVTLSCSPISGHRSVSWYQQTPGQGLQFLFEYFSETQRNKGNFPGRFSGRQFSNSRSEMNVSTLELGDSALYLCASSLFVSGLADEQYFGPGTRLTVT.